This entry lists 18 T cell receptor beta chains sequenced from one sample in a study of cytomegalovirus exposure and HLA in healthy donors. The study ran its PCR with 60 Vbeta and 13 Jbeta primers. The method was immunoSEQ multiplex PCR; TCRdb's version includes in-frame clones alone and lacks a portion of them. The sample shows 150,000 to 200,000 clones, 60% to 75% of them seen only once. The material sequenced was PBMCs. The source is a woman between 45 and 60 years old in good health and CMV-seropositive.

DNA of the CDR3: TGTGCCAGCAGCGTAGACGATACTACAGATACGCAGTATTTT. Protein: CASSVDDTTDTQYF. The V call is TRBV9, the J call TRBJ2-3; no definite D call. Per germline, CDR1 SGDLS and CDR2 YYNGEE. Deletions cut 0 bases from V and 3 bases from J, with 8 bases between. The length of the CDR3 is 14 residues.

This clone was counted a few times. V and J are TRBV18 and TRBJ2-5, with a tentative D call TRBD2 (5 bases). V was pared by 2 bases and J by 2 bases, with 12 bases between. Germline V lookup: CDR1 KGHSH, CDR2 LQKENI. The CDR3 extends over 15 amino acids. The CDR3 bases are TGTGCCAGCTCACCAAGGCACGGGGTTCAAGAGACCCAGTACTTC. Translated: CASSPRHGVQETQYF.

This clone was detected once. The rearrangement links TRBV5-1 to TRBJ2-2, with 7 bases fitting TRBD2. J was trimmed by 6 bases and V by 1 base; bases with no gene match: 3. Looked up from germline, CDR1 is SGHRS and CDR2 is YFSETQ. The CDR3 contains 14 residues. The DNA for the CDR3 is TGCGCCAGCAGCTTGCCCGGGGGGTCCGGGGAGCTGTTTTTT. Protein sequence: CASSLPGGSGELFF.

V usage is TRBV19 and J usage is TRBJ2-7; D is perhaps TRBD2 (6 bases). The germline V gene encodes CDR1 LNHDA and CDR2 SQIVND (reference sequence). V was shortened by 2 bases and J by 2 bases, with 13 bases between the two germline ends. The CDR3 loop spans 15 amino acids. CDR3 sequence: CASSINGGPTYEQYF. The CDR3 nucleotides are TGTGCCAGTAGTATAAACGGGGGTCCTACCTACGAGCAGTACTTC.

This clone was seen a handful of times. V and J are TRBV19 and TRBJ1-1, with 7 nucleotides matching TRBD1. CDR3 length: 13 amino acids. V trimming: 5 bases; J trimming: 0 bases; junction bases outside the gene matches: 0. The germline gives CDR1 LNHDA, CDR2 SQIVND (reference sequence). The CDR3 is CASSDRVNTEAFF. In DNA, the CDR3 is TGTGCCAGTAGTGACAGGGTGAACACTGAAGCTTTCTTT. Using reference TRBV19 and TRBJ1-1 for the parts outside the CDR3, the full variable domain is DGGITQSPKYLFRKEGQNVTLSCEQNLNHDAMYWYRQDPGQGLRLIYYSQIVNDFQKGDIAEGYSVSREKKESFPLTVTSAQKNPTAFYLCASSDRVNTEAFFGQGTRLTVV.

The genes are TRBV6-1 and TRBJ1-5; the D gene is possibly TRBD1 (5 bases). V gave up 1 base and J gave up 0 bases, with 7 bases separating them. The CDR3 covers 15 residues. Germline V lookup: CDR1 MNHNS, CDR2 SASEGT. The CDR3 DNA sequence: TGTGCCAGCAGTGAAGTAACAGGTAGCAATCAGCCCCAGCATTTT. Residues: CASSEVTGSNQPQHF.

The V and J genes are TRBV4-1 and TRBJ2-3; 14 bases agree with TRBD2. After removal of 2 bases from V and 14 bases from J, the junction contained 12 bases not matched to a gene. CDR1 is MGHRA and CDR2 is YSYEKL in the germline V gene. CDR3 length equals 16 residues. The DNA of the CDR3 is TGCGCCAGCAGCCAAATGACTAGCGGGGGGGCCTGTGGTCGGTATTTT. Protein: CASSQMTSGGACGRYF.

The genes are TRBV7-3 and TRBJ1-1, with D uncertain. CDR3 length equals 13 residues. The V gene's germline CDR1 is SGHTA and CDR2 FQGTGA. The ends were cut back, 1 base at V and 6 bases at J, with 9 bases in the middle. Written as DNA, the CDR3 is TGTGCCAGCAGCTTAAATACGAGGGCTGAAGCTTTCTTT. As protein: CASSLNTRAEAFF.

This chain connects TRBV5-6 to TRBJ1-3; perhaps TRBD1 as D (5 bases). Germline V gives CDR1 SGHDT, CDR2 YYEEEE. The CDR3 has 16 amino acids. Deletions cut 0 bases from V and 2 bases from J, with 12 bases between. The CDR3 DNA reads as TGTGCCAGCAGCTTGGGAGGGACTCTAACTGGAAACACCATATATTTT. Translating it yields CASSLGGTLTGNTIYF.

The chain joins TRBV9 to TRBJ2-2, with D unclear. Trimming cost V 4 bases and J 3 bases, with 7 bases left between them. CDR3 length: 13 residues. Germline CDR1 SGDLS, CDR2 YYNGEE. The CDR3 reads CASSRSYTGELFF. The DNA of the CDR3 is TGTGCCAGCAGCCGAAGCTACACCGGGGAGCTGTTTTTT.

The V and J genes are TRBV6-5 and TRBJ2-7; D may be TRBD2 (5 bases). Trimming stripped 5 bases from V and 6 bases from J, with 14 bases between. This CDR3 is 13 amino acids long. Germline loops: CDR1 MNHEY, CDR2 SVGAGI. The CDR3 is CASSQNTRSEQYF. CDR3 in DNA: TGTGCCAGCAGTCAAAACACTAGATCCGAGCAGTACTTC.

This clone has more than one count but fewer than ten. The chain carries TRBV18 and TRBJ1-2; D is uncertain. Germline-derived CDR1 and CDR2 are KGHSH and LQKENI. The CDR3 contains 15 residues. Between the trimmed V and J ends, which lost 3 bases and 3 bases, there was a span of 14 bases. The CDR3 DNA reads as TGTGCCAGCTCACCGACACAACACCCGGACTATGGCTACACCTTC. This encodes CASSPTQHPDYGYTF.

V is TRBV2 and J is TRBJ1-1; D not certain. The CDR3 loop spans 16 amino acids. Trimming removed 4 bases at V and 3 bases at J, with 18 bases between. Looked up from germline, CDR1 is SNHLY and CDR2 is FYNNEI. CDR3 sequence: CASSVVVSMLDTEAFF. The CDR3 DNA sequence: TGTGCCAGCAGTGTAGTGGTTTCAATGTTGGACACTGAAGCTTTCTTT. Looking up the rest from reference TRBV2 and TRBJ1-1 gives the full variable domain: EPEVTQTPSHQVTQMGQEVILRCVPISNHLYFYWYRQILGQKVEFLVSFYNNEISEKSEIFDDQFSVERPDGSNFTLKIRSTKLEDSAMYFCASSVVVSMLDTEAFFGQGTRLTVV.

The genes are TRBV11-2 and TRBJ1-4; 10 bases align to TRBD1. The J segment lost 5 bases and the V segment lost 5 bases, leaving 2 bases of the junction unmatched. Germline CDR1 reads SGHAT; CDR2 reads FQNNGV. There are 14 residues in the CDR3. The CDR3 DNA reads TGTGCCAGCAGCCTGGGACAGGGGAATGAAAAACTGTTTTTT. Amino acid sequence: CASSLGQGNEKLFF.

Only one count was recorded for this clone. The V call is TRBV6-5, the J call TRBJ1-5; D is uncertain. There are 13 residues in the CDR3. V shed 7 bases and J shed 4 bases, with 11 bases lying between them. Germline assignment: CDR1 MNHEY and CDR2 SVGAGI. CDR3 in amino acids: CASKPARNQPQHF. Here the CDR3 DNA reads TGTGCCAGCAAGCCCGCCAGGAATCAGCCCCAGCATTTT.

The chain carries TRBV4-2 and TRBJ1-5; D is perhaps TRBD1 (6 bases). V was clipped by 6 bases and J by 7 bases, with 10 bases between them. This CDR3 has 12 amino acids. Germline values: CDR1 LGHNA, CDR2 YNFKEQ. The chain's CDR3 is CASSQQGQPQHF. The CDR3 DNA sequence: TGTGCCAGCAGTCAACAGGGCCAGCCCCAGCATTTT.

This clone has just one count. The CDR3 DNA reads TGTGCCAGCAGCCCCCTCGGAAAATCGACTTCTGAGCAGTACTTC. As protein: CASSPLGKSTSEQYF. J is TRBJ2-7 and V is TRBV5-6; D unclear. Germline loops: CDR1 SGHDT, CDR2 YYEEEE. Deletions cut 4 bases from V and 7 bases from J, with 21 bases between. The CDR3 has 15 residues.

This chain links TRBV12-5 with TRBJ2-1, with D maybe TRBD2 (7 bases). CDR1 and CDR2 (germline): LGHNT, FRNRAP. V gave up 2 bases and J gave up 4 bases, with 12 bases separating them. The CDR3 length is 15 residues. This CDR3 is CASGLRGALYNEQFF. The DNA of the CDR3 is TGTGCTAGTGGTTTGCGGGGGGCCCTTTACAATGAGCAGTTCTTC.